This TCR beta chain derives from a study of CD8 T cells in ankylosing spondylitis. Study results and caveats: A motif of 7 to 9 highly homologous TCR beta variants was seen as apparently characteristic of ankylosing spondylitis blood. The authors reported significant enrichment of disease-linked clones in matched ankylosing spondylitis synovial fluid.

There are many counts of this clonotype. Its specificity is unknown. Scientists made TCR beta libraries using quantitative 5'-RACE with molecular barcodes. One entry per CDR3 protein, called by TCRdb with MiXCR from the 5' RACE reads. Of about 500,000 distinct CDR3 sequences in the sample, approximately 5.3% were seen once. From germline, CDR1 is SEHNR and CDR2 FQNEAQ (reference sequence). The CDR3 has 16 residues. Trimming left V 2 bases short and J 2 bases short, with 13 bases between. The source of this sequence is a male donor with ankylosing spondylitis. The rearrangement links TRBV7-9 to TRBJ2-1; D ambiguous. Sequencing was carried out using blood, either unsorted or a sorted T cell fraction (not recorded which). DNA of the CDR3: TGTGCCAGCAGCTTATACATAGCAGCAACCTACAATGAGCAGTTCTTC. Translation: CASSLYIAATYNEQFF.